One sample yielded the 8 T cell receptor beta chains listed below, sequenced in a study of blood T cell repertoires in COVID-19. Measured with immunoSEQ multiplex PCR; TCRdb has only the in-frame clones, and not every one. The sample has 140,000 to 150,000 clones; around 85% are singletons. Sequenced sample: peripheral blood. The receptor source for this set is a woman in her forties with active or convalescent COVID-19.

The CDR3 region has the DNA TGTGCCAGCAGTTACCCGGGACAGGGGTTGAATTCACCCCTCCACTTT. Protein product: CASSYPGQGLNSPLHF. V and J are TRBV6-6 and TRBJ1-6; TRBD1 aligns across 10 bases. With 2 bases clipped from V and 7 bases from J, the junction kept 5 bases outside the gene matches. This CDR3 comprises 16 residues. Germline V gene sequence: CDR1 MNHNY, CDR2 SVGAGI (reference sequence).

This clone was detected only a few times. The chain links TRBV5-1 to TRBJ1-1, with D hard to call. This CDR3 has 15 residues. Per the germline V gene, CDR1 is SGHRS and CDR2 is YFSETQ. Trimming stripped 3 bases from V and 1 base from J, with 13 bases between. The chain's CDR3 is CASSWGGPTNTEAFF. The CDR3 DNA reads TGCGCCAGCAGCTGGGGAGGGCCCACGAACACTGAAGCTTTCTTT.

The rearrangement joins TRBV10-3 to TRBJ2-7, with 9 bases aligning to TRBD1. The germline V gene has CDR1 ENHRY and CDR2 SYGVKD. This CDR3 has 14 residues. The V and J ends lost 3 bases and 3 bases, in that order; junction bases with no gene match: 3. The CDR3 nucleotides read TGTGCCATCAGTGATAAGACAGGGGGCTACGAGCAGTACTTC. It is translated as CAISDKTGGYEQYF.

This clone came up once. The chain couples TRBV5-1 to TRBJ2-1; a weak D match, TRBD2 (5 bases). V was pared by 6 bases and J by 5 bases, with 12 bases between. The CDR3 consists of 13 residues. Germline V gives CDR1 SGHRS, CDR2 YFSETQ. CDR3 in amino acids: CASTGREDNEQFF. The DNA for the CDR3 is TGCGCCAGCACGGGGAGAGAGGACAATGAGCAGTTCTTC.

V usage is TRBV7-2 and J usage is TRBJ2-5; D gene unclear. CDR1 and CDR2 from the germline V gene are SGHTA and FQGNSA. Trimming cost V 2 bases and J 4 bases, with 5 bases left between them. This CDR3 spans 12 amino acids. The CDR3 here is CASSLYGETQYF. CDR3 nucleotide sequence: TGTGCCAGCAGCTTATACGGAGAGACCCAGTACTTC.

V gene TRBV11-2 combines with J gene TRBJ2-7, with TRBD1 identical over 9 bases. The CDR3 sequence is 16 residues long. V lost 5 bases, J lost 6 bases, and 14 bases stayed unmatched. Germline CDR1 reads SGHAT; CDR2 reads FQNNGV. The DNA of the CDR3 is TGTGCCAGCAGCCCAGGGAGGGACAGGGTCGGTCTCGAGCAGTACTTC. Translation gives CASSPGRDRVGLEQYF.

The genes are TRBV30 and TRBJ2-3, with a possible D match to TRBD1 (6 bases). Germline V lookup: CDR1 GTSNPN, CDR2 SVGIG (reference sequence). The CDR3 sequence is 15 residues long. V gave up 3 bases and J gave up 3 bases, with 16 bases separating them. In DNA, the CDR3 is TGTGCCTGGAGAGGGGGAAAGATCGGGACAGATACGCAGTATTTT. It is translated as CAWRGGKIGTDTQYF.

This chain joins TRBV6-5 and TRBJ2-7, with TRBD1 identical over 7 bases. This CDR3 contains 13 residues. CDR1 is MNHEY, CDR2 SVGAGI, per germline. With 5 bases clipped from V and 7 bases from J, the junction kept 8 bases outside the gene matches. The CDR3 loop reads CASSPQQGREQYF. DNA of the CDR3: TGTGCCAGCAGTCCGCAACAGGGGCGGGAGCAGTACTTC.